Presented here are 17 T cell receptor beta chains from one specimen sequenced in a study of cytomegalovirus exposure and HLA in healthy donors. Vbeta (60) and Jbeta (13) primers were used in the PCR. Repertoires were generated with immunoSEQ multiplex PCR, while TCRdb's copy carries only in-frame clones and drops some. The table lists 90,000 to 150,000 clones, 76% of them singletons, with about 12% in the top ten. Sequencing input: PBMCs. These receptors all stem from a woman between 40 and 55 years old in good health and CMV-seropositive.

CDR3 protein: CASSPDPGPGVYNEQFF. The CDR3 nucleotides read TGTGCCAGCAGCCCTGATCCCGGGCCGGGGGTCTACAATGAGCAGTTCTTC. This sequence joins TRBV4-2 and TRBJ2-1; weak D call: TRBD2 (6 bases). Germline V CDR1 and CDR2: LGHNA, YNFKEQ. The length of the CDR3 is 17 residues. V lost 4 bases to trimming and J lost 3 bases, with 19 bases between them.

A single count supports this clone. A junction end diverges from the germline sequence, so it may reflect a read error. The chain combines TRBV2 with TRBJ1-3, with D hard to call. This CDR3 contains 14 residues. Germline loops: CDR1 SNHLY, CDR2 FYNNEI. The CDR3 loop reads CASREVASGNTIYF. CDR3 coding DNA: TGTGCCAGCAGGGAAGTAGCATCTGGAAACACCATATATTTT.

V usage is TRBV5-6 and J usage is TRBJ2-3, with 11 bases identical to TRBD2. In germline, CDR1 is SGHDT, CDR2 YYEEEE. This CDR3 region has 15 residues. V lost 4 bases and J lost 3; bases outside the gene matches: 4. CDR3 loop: CASSRLAGLTDTQYF. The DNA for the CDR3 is TGTGCCAGCAGCAGACTAGCGGGGTTAACAGATACGCAGTATTTT. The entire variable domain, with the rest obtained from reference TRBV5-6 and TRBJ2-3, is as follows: DAGVTQSPTHLIKTRGQQVTLRCSPKSGHDTVSWYQQALGQGPQFIFQYYEEEERQRGNFPDRFSGHQFPNYSSELNVNALLLGDSALYLCASSRLAGLTDTQYFGPGTRLTVL.

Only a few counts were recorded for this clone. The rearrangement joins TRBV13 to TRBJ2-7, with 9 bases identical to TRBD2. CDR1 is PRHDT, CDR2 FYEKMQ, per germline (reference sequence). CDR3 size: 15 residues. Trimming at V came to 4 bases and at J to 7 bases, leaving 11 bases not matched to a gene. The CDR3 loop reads CASSWRGGPSREQYF. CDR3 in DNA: TGTGCCAGCAGCTGGCGGGGGGGTCCCTCGCGAGAGCAGTACTTC. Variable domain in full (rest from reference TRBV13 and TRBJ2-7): AAGVIQSPRHLIKEKRETATLKCYPIPRHDTVYWYQQGPGQDPQFLISFYEKMQSDKGSIPDRFSAQQFSDYHSELNMSSLELGDSALYFCASSWRGGPSREQYFGPGTRLTVT.

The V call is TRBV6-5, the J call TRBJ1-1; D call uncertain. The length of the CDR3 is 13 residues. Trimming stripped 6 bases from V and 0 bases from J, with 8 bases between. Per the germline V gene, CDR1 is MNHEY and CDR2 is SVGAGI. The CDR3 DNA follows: TGTGCCAGCAGAGACACCATGAACACTGAAGCTTTCTTT. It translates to CASRDTMNTEAFF.

This chain's CDR3 is CASSPRTSGTTGELFF. As DNA, the CDR3 is TGCGCCAGCAGCCCACGGACTAGCGGGACTACCGGGGAGCTGTTTTTT. V gene TRBV5-1 combines with J gene TRBJ2-2; TRBD2 matches 12 bases. The CDR3 spans 16 residues. V was clipped by 4 bases and J by 5 bases; unmatched bases: 6. The germline gives CDR1 SGHRS, CDR2 YFSETQ.

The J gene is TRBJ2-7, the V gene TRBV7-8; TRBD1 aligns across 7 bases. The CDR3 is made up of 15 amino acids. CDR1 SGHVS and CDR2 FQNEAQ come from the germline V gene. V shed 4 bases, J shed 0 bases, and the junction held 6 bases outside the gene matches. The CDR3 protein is CASSYTGDSSYEQYF. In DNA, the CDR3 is TGTGCCAGCAGCTATACAGGGGATAGCTCCTACGAGCAGTACTTC.

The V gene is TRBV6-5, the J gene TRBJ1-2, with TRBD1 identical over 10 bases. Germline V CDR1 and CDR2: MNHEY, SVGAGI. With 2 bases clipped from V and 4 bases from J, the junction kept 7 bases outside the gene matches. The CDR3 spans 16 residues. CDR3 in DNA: TGTGCCAGCAGTTACACACGGACAGGGGGAGGCTATGGCTACACCTTC. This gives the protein CASSYTRTGGGYGYTF.

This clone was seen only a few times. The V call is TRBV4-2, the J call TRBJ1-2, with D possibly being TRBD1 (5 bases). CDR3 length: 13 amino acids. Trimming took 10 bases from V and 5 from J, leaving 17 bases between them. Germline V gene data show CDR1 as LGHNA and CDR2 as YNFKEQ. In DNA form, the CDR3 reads TGTGCCACCGGCACAACAGGTGTTTATGGCTACACCTTC. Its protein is CATGTTGVYGYTF.

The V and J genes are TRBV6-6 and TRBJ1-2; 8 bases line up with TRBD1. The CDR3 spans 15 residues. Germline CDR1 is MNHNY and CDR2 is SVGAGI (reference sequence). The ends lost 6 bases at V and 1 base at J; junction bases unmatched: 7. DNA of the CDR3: TGTGCCAGCAGACAGTTCGACAGGGGTAACTATGGCTACACCTTC. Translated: CASRQFDRGNYGYTF.

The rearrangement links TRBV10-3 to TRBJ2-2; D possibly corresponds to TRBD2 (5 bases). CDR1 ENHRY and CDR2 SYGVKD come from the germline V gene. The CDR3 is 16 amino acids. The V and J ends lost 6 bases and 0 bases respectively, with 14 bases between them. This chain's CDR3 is CAISAVAGANTGELFF. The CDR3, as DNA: TGTGCCATCAGCGCTGTCGCGGGTGCGAACACCGGGGAGCTGTTTTTT.

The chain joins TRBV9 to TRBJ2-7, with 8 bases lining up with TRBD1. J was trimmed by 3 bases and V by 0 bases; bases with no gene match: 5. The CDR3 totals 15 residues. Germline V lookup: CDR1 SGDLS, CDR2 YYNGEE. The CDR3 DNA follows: TGTGCCAGCAGCGTAGTGGCAGGGGGCTTCTACGAGCAGTACTTC. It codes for CASSVVAGGFYEQYF.

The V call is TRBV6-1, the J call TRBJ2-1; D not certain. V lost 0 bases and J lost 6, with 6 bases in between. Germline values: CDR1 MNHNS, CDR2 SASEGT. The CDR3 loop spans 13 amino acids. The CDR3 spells CASSEARFNEQFF. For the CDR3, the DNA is TGTGCCAGCAGTGAAGCCAGGTTCAATGAGCAGTTCTTC.

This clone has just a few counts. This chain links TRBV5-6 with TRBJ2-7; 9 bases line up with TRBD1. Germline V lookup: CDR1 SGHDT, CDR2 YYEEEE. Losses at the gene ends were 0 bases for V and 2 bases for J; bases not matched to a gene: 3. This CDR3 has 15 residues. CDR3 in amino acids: CASSLAWDRAYEQYF. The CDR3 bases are TGTGCCAGCAGCTTGGCCTGGGACAGGGCCTACGAGCAGTACTTC.

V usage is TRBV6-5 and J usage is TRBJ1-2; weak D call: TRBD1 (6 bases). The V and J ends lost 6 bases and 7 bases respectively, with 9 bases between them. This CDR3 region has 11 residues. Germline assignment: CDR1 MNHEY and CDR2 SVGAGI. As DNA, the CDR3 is TGTGCCAGCAGGACCAGGGGTGGCTACACCTTC. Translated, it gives CASRTRGGYTF.

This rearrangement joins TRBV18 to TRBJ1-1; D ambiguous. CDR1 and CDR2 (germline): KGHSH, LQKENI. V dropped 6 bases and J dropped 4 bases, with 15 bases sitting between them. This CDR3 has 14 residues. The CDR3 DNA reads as TGTGCCAGCTCGCCGGGGATTCGGGGCACTGAAGCTTTCTTT. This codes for CASSPGIRGTEAFF. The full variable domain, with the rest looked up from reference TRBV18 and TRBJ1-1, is NAGVMQNPRHLVRRRGQEARLRCSPMKGHSHVYWYRQLPEEGLKFMVYLQKENIIDESGMPKERFSAEFPKEGPSILRIQQVVRGDSAAYFCASSPGIRGTEAFFGQGTRLTVV.

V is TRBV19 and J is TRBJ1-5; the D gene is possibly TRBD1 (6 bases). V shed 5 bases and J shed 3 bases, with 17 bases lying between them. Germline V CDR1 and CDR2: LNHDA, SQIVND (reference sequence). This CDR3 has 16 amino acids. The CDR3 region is CASSLQGHRANQPQHF. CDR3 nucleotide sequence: TGTGCCAGTAGTTTACAGGGACATAGGGCCAATCAGCCCCAGCATTTT.